The entry below describes one TCR beta chain. The sample is drawn from a study of technical replicates of blood from four donors. The repertoire was sequenced with immunoSEQ multiplex PCR; TCRdb's copy has only in-frame clones and lacks some. The table shows about 13,000 clones, with roughly 77% occurring only once. CDR1 MDHEN and CDR2 SYDVKM come from the germline V gene. The CDR3 has 13 residues. V dropped 3 bases and J dropped 7 bases, with 13 bases sitting between them. The V and J genes are TRBV28 and TRBJ2-7, with D perhaps TRBD1 (5 bases). Material: PBMCs. The sequence was obtained from a human donor in good health. The CDR3 sequence: CASSFQGLGEQYF. CDR3 DNA sequence: TGTGCCAGCAGTTTCCAGGGATTAGGGGAGCAGTACTTC.